The 29 T cell receptor beta chains listed next were all sequenced from one sample in a study of neurological immune-mediated disorders. Each CDR3 protein is one row after TCRdb ran MiXCR on the 5' RACE reads. There are tens of thousands of distinct CDR3 sequences in the sample; about 9.4% occur only once, and approximately 9.5% lies in the top ten. The time point is: longitudinal time-point 1 (baseline). Sequencing used PBMCs. The receptors shown here come from a man aged 25-45 years in good health.

This clonotype occurred many times. The rearrangement links TRBV11-2 to TRBJ2-1; 12 bases agree with TRBD2. J lost 4 bases, V lost 5 bases, and 6 bases had no gene match. Germline lookup yields CDR1 SGHAT and CDR2 FQNNGV. The CDR3 contains 16 residues. Here the CDR3 reads CASSLGLAGIYNEQFF. The CDR3 bases are TGTGCCAGCAGCCTCGGACTAGCGGGGATATACAATGAGCAGTTCTTC.

V and J are TRBV25-1 and TRBJ2-5; D perhaps matches TRBD2 (6 bases). Germline V CDR1 and CDR2: MGHDK, SYGVNS. This CDR3 has 14 residues. Deletions cut 4 bases from V and 5 bases from J, with 14 bases between. The CDR3 coding sequence is TGTGCCAGCAGTGGACTAGGCAGCGGCGAGACCCAGTACTTC. This encodes CASSGLGSGETQYF.

This clonotype was seen at least ten times. J is TRBJ2-6 and V is TRBV12-3 or TRBV12-4; TRBD1 matches 10 bases. There are 16 residues in the CDR3. V gave up 8 bases and J gave up 0 bases; unmatched junction bases: 4. For the CDR3, the DNA is TGTGCCAGCCGGGACAGGGGCGCCTCTGGGGCCAACGTCCTGACTTTC. Amino acids: CASRDRGASGANVLTF.

This clonotype was picked up many times. V is TRBV18 and J is TRBJ2-2; possible D gene TRBD1, 6 bases. Deletions cut 3 bases from V and 0 bases from J, with 8 bases between. This CDR3 spans 15 amino acids. Germline V gives CDR1 KGHSH, CDR2 LQKENI. CDR3: CASSPGTPNTGELFF. The CDR3 DNA reads TGTGCCAGCTCACCGGGGACACCGAACACCGGGGAGCTGTTTTTT.

This clonotype appeared many times. J is TRBJ1-5 and V is TRBV10-3; possibly TRBD1 for D (5 bases). The CDR3 has 13 residues. Per germline, CDR1 ENHRY and CDR2 SYGVKD. V lost 7 bases to trimming and J lost 0 bases, with 7 bases between them. CDR3 in DNA: TGTGCCATCAAAGGGGATAGCAATCAGCCCCAGCATTTT. Its protein product is CAIKGDSNQPQHF.

In its sample, this clonotype was seen many times. The genes are TRBV11-2 and TRBJ2-1, with 7 bases that match TRBD1. The germline V gene has CDR1 SGHAT and CDR2 FQNNGV. The ends lost 3 bases at V and 6 bases at J; junction bases unmatched: 2. The CDR3 is made up of 13 amino acids. In DNA form, the CDR3 reads TGTGCCAGCAGCTTTCAGGGGGTCAATGAGCAGTTCTTC. It translates to CASSFQGVNEQFF.

This clonotype was seen ten or more times. The V and J genes are TRBV12-3 or TRBV12-4 and TRBJ2-2, with 7 positions matching TRBD1. The CDR3 extends over 14 amino acids. V gave up 5 bases and J gave up 8 bases; unmatched junction bases: 8. The CDR3 coding sequence is TGTGCCAGCAGTCCACGACAGGGTGTAGGGGAGCTGTTTTTT. Amino acids: CASSPRQGVGELFF.

This clonotype has ten or more counts. The V gene is TRBV27, the J gene TRBJ2-3; D is tentatively TRBD1 or TRBD2 (5 bases each). The CDR3 is 13 amino acids. CDR1 is MNHEY and CDR2 is SMNVEV in the germline V gene (reference sequence). V shed 8 bases and J shed 5 bases, with 14 bases lying between them. CDR3 residues: CASARDGQDTQYF. In nucleotides, the CDR3 is TGTGCCAGCGCACGGGACGGACAAGATACGCAGTATTTT.

There are many counts of this clonotype. The rearrangement links TRBV4-1 to TRBJ2-1, with TRBD2 matching 10 bases. There are 16 residues in the CDR3. Trimming at V came to 6 bases and at J to 6 bases, leaving 11 bases not matched to a gene. CDR1 and CDR2 from the germline V gene are MGHRA and YSYEKL. The CDR3 nucleotides read TGCGCCAGCAGTCACCTAGCGGGAGACAGGGGCAATGAGCAGTTCTTC. It is translated as CASSHLAGDRGNEQFF.

This clonotype was counted at least ten times. The gene calls are TRBV29-1 and TRBJ2-7, with D tentatively TRBD1 (5 bases). V lost 7 bases and J lost 2, with 12 bases in between. CDR1 and CDR2 from the germline V gene are SQVTM and ANQGSEA. The CDR3 sequence is 12 residues long. In DNA form, the CDR3 reads TGCAGCGCCGCAAAAGGGGCCTACGAGCAGTACTTC. Translation gives CSAAKGAYEQYF.

This clonotype was detected only a few times. The chain uses TRBV29-1 and TRBJ2-2; D may correspond to TRBD1 or TRBD2 (5 bases each). The CDR3 is made up of 12 amino acids. From germline, CDR1 is SQVTM and CDR2 ANQGSEA. Trimming removed 4 bases at V and 3 bases at J, with 6 bases between. The chain's CDR3 is CSVGGYTGELFF. The DNA of the CDR3 is TGCAGCGTTGGGGGGTACACCGGGGAGCTGTTTTTT.

This clonotype was detected ten times or more. The CDR3 DNA reads TGTGCCAGCAGCTTAGAAGGACTAGCGGGGACCGAGACCCAGTACTTC. Its protein product is CASSLEGLAGTETQYF. The rearrangement links TRBV7-8 to TRBJ2-5; 12 bases are a match to TRBD2. CDR3 length: 16 amino acids. The germline V gene has CDR1 SGHVS and CDR2 FQNEAQ. V gave up 1 base and J gave up 5 bases; unmatched junction bases: 5.

This clonotype was counted at least ten times. The rearrangement joins TRBV20-1 to TRBJ2-1; D is undetermined. Germline V lookup: CDR1 DFQATT, CDR2 SNEGSKA (reference sequence). The V end was cut by 1 base, the J end by 0 bases, with 10 bases between. This CDR3 region has 15 residues. CDR3 sequence reads: CSARGGGNSYNEQFF. CDR3 DNA sequence: TGCAGTGCTAGAGGCGGCGGAAACTCCTACAATGAGCAGTTCTTC.

This clonotype was detected many times. The chain couples TRBV5-1 to TRBJ2-1; 8 positions match TRBD2. The V gene end was trimmed by 1 base and the J gene end by 8 bases; junction bases not matched to a gene: 5. CDR3 length equals 14 residues. CDR1 and CDR2 (germline): SGHRS, YFSETQ. CDR3 loop: CASSLISGKDEQFF. CDR3 DNA sequence: TGCGCCAGCAGCTTGATTAGCGGGAAGGATGAGCAGTTCTTC.

This clonotype was seen at least ten times. Here the CDR3 DNA reads TGTGCCAGCAGTTTATTGGGGCAGTATAGCAATCAGCCCCAGCATTTT. This translates into CASSLLGQYSNQPQHF. This chain uses TRBV28 with TRBJ1-5; possibly TRBD1 for D (5 bases). Trimming left V 1 base short and J 0 bases short, with 10 bases between. The germline V gene has CDR1 MDHEN and CDR2 SYDVKM. The length of the CDR3 is 16 residues.

The chain uses TRBV20-1 and TRBJ2-7, with 7 bases that match TRBD1. The CDR3 has 13 residues. Germline V gives CDR1 DFQATT, CDR2 SNEGSKA (reference sequence). V dropped 5 bases and J dropped 2; count of bases not matched to a gene: 6. CDR3: CSADGQVAYEQYF. The CDR3 coding sequence is TGCAGTGCTGACGGACAGGTTGCCTACGAGCAGTACTTC.

Ten or more counts support this clonotype. The chain recombines TRBV5-1 with TRBJ2-5; D is undetermined. Germline V gene lookup returns CDR1 SGHRS and CDR2 YFSETQ. V lost 0 bases and J lost 3, with 6 bases in between. The CDR3 sequence is 13 residues long. The CDR3 bases are TGCGCCAGCAGCTTGGTGGCGGAAGAGACCCAGTACTTC. Residues: CASSLVAEETQYF.

This clonotype was picked up many times. The chain joins TRBV5-1 to TRBJ2-3; D gene uncertain. This CDR3 has 15 residues. The germline gives CDR1 SGHRS, CDR2 YFSETQ. The V end lost 4 bases, the J end lost 1 base, and 13 bases lay between the germline ends. The CDR3 DNA follows: TGCGCCAGCAGCGCGGTGGGCACACGCACAGATACGCAGTATTTT. Translation gives CASSAVGTRTDTQYF.

This clonotype was recorded many times. The chain is built from TRBV7-9 and TRBJ1-2; 7 positions match TRBD1. CDR3 length: 17 residues. The junction had 13 bases not matched to a gene; V was cut back by 4 bases and J by 2 bases. Germline-derived CDR1 and CDR2 are SEHNR and FQNEAQ (reference sequence). The CDR3 nucleotides read TGTGCCAGCAGCTCCCTATTTACCGGGGACAGCAACTATGGCTACACCTTC. It encodes CASSSLFTGDSNYGYTF.

This clonotype came up many times. The chain carries TRBV10-3 and TRBJ2-7, with 7 bases identical to TRBD2. V lost 3 bases and J lost 2; bases outside the gene matches: 10. Germline V lookup: CDR1 ENHRY, CDR2 SYGVKD. The CDR3 totals 16 residues. This chain's CDR3 is CAISDRSGPTPYEQYF. In DNA form, the CDR3 reads TGTGCCATCAGTGACCGTAGCGGGCCTACACCCTACGAGCAGTACTTC.

This clonotype was recorded a few times. The chain recombines TRBV19 with TRBJ2-2; no definite D call. The CDR3 spans 16 residues. Germline-derived CDR1 and CDR2 are LNHDA and SQIVND (reference sequence). Trimming took off 2 bases at V and 2 bases at J, with 12 bases between the two ends. The CDR3 DNA reads TGTGCCAGTAGTATATTCCGGGTCAGTAACACCGGGGAGCTGTTTTTT. The encoded protein is CASSIFRVSNTGELFF. Complete variable domain (other parts from reference TRBV19 and TRBJ2-2): DGGITQSPKYLFRKEGQNVTLSCEQNLNHDAMYWYRQDPGQGLRLIYYSQIVNDFQKGDIAEGYSVSREKKESFPLTVTSAQKNPTAFYLCASSIFRVSNTGELFFGEGSRLTVL.

The chain links TRBV27 to TRBJ2-7, with 9 bases matching TRBD1. CDR1 and CDR2 from the germline V gene are MNHEY and SMNVEV (reference sequence). CDR3 length: 17 residues. J gave up 0 bases and V 6 bases, and 12 bases lay outside the gene matches. The CDR3 reads CASSFRNRGRISYEQYF. The CDR3 region has the DNA TGTGCCAGCAGCTTTAGGAACAGGGGGCGCATCTCCTACGAGCAGTACTTC.

This clonotype was recorded many times. The chain links TRBV20-1 to TRBJ1-4; TRBD1 agrees at 7 bases. V gave up 0 bases and J gave up 2 bases; unmatched junction bases: 3. CDR1 DFQATT and CDR2 SNEGSKA come from the germline V gene (reference sequence). This CDR3 comprises 15 residues. CDR3 sequence reads: CSARELQGTNEKLFF. In DNA form, the CDR3 reads TGCAGTGCTAGAGAACTACAGGGGACTAATGAAAAACTGTTTTTT.

The chain recombines TRBV10-3 with TRBJ1-1; D is undetermined. This CDR3 region has 14 residues. Germline values: CDR1 ENHRY, CDR2 SYGVKD. Between the trimmed V and J ends, which lost 5 bases and 1 base, there was a span of 11 bases. The CDR3 DNA follows: TGTGCCATCAGTACAAAGCCCGGGAACACTGAAGCTTTCTTT. Its translation: CAISTKPGNTEAFF.

This clonotype showed up many times. The rearrangement uses TRBV7-3 and TRBJ2-1, with 12 bases aligning to TRBD2. The CDR3 extends over 16 amino acids. Trimming took 5 bases from V and 4 from J; bases not matched to a gene: 6. Germline loops: CDR1 SGHTA, CDR2 FQGTGA. CDR3 DNA sequence: TGTGCCAGCAGCCCCGGGACTAGCGGGCAGTACAATGAGCAGTTCTTC. It translates to CASSPGTSGQYNEQFF. The variable domain in full, with the rest retrieved from reference TRBV7-3 and TRBJ2-1, is GAGVSQTPSNKVTEKGKYVELRCDPISGHTALYWYRQSLGQGPEFLIYFQGTGAADDSGLPNDRFFAVRPEGSVSTLKIQRTERGDSAVYLCASSPGTSGQYNEQFFGPGTRLTVL.

J is TRBJ2-3 and V is TRBV7-2, with a weak D call TRBD2 (6 bases). The germline V and J ends were trimmed by 5 bases and 8 bases, with 8 bases remaining between them. This CDR3 comprises 11 residues. Germline CDR1 is SGHTA and CDR2 is FQGNSA. The chain's CDR3 is CTSSTGSTQYF. The CDR3 DNA is TGTACCAGCAGCACCGGGAGTACGCAGTATTTT.

This clonotype was picked up many times. The chain is built from TRBV20-1 and TRBJ1-4; the D gene is possibly TRBD1 (6 bases). The V gene's germline CDR1 is DFQATT and CDR2 SNEGSKA (reference sequence). V dropped 1 base and J dropped 4 bases, with 13 bases sitting between them. CDR3 length: 15 amino acids. CDR3 DNA sequence: TGCAGTGCTAGAGCCAGTGGGGGGCTTAATGAAAAACTGTTTTTT. It translates to CSARASGGLNEKLFF.

Many counts were recorded for this clonotype. The chain joins TRBV25-1 to TRBJ1-1; weak D call: TRBD1 (6 bases). The germline V gene has CDR1 MGHDK and CDR2 SYGVNS. V was trimmed by 11 bases and J by 3 bases, leaving 19 bases between them. CDR3 length equals 14 residues. The CDR3 sequence: CALRGQGRDTEAFF. DNA of the CDR3: TGTGCCCTCCGGGGGCAGGGAAGGGACACTGAAGCTTTCTTT.

This clonotype showed up many times. The rearrangement links TRBV6-5 to TRBJ2-5; D call uncertain. The CDR3 runs to 15 residues. The V gene lost 0 bases and the J gene lost 3 bases, with 11 bases spanning the gap. Per germline, CDR1 MNHEY and CDR2 SVGAGI. The CDR3 sequence is CASSYSSRREETQYF. CDR3 coding DNA: TGTGCCAGCAGTTACTCCAGCAGGCGAGAAGAGACCCAGTACTTC.